Each of the 3 T cell receptor beta chains below was sequenced from the same sample in a study of cytomegalovirus exposure and HLA in healthy donors. PCR used 60 Vbeta primers and 13 Jbeta primers. Some clones are missing from TCRdb's copy, which holds only in-frame ones; the method was immunoSEQ multiplex PCR. The sample carries about 93,000 clones, roughly 60% recorded once. Input material: PBMCs. Every receptor here comes from a boy between 5 and 17 years old in good health and CMV-seropositive.

This clone was picked up a small number of times. This chain joins TRBV2 and TRBJ1-6; D is perhaps TRBD1 (5 bases). V lost 4 bases to trimming and J lost 9 bases, with 16 bases between them. The CDR3 has 15 residues. The germline CDR1 and CDR2 sequences are SNHLY and FYNNEI. CDR3 in DNA: TGTGCCAGCAGTGGAATGACTGGCGGGGGTTCACCCCTCCACTTT. Encoded protein: CASSGMTGGGSPLHF.

The J gene is TRBJ2-3, the V gene TRBV18; perhaps TRBD2 as D (5 bases). Trimming took 3 bases from V and 1 from J, leaving 14 bases between them. Looked up from germline, CDR1 is KGHSH and CDR2 is LQKENI. The CDR3 runs to 16 residues. The CDR3, as DNA: TGTGCCAGCTCACCGCCCGTAGGACTTGGCACAGATACGCAGTATTTT. Its translation is CASSPPVGLGTDTQYF. Supplemented by reference TRBV18 and TRBJ2-3, the full variable domain reads NAGVMQNPRHLVRRRGQEARLRCSPMKGHSHVYWYRQLPEEGLKFMVYLQKENIIDESGMPKERFSAEFPKEGPSILRIQQVVRGDSAAYFCASSPPVGLGTDTQYFGPGTRLTVL.

The V and J genes are TRBV9 and TRBJ2-7, with D hard to call. The germline V gene has CDR1 SGDLS and CDR2 YYNGEE. Between the trimmed V and J ends, which lost 0 bases and 1 base, there was a span of 8 bases. The CDR3 spans 14 residues. The DNA of the CDR3 is TGTGCCAGCAGCGTAGGCAGTGATTCCTACGAGCAGTACTTC. Its translation: CASSVGSDSYEQYF.